This T cell receptor beta chain stems from a study of early T cells in non-severe SARS-CoV-2 infection. For the study at large: Investigators sequenced bulk RNA drawn from unsorted whole blood, and chains remained unpaired.

This CDR3 region has 13 residues. The germline V and J ends were trimmed by 8 bases and 6 bases, with 17 bases remaining between them. Germline CDR1 MNHEY, CDR2 SMNVEV (reference sequence). Notes on the study in general: VDJdb-based matching was biased toward anti-spike CD8 responses and missed private and CD4 specificities.

This clonotype has ten or more counts. Its antigen is still unknown. Unique molecular identifiers (one per individual cDNA molecule) were attached. TCRdb redid the calling of the 5' RACE reads with MiXCR, one entry per CDR3 protein. The table records around 99,000 distinct CDR3 sequences, 11% of them present only once. Sequenced input: whole blood. The source is an adult who was a healthcare worker with PCR-confirmed SARS-CoV-2 infection or an uninfected control (not recorded which). The chain carries TRBV27 and TRBJ2-7; the D gene could be TRBD1 or TRBD2 (5 bases each). The CDR3 sequence is CASSALGVGEQYF. DNA of the CDR3: TGTGCCAGCTCTGCACTGGGGGTAGGCGAGCAGTACTTC.